Included here is one T cell receptor (beta chain) sequence, with context. As yet, its antigen is unknown. The data were taken from a study of PD-1 blockade in classical Hodgkin lymphoma. Some clones are missing from TCRdb's copy, which holds only in-frame ones; the method was immunoSEQ multiplex PCR. Here the sample spans about 85,000 clones, around nine tenths being singletons. Study-wide results and caveats: Whatever underlies the repertoire differences (possibly disease activity or prior therapy) remains undefined. Newly diagnosed patients were said to have less baseline TCR diversity than healthy donors did.

Every one of the patients relapsed after autologous stem cell transplantation (brentuximab vedotin exposure was variable). The specimen comprised peripheral blood mononuclear cells (PBMCs), sampled before the second cycle of nivolumab. The receptor was derived from a human donor with classical Hodgkin lymphoma.

The CDR3 region has the DNA TGTGCCAGCAGTTACACGGGGGGACGCACTGAAGCTTTCTTT. It yields the protein CASSYTGGRTEAFF. This rearrangement joins TRBV6-6 to TRBJ1-1; possible D gene TRBD1, 5 bases. V dropped 2 bases and J dropped 4 bases, with 11 bases sitting between them. The CDR3 sequence is 14 residues long. Germline loops: CDR1 MNHNY, CDR2 SVGAGI (reference sequence).